The 17 T cell receptor beta chains listed next were all sequenced from one sample in a study of metastatic and nonmetastatic thyroid tumors. Every patient underwent thyroid surgery untreated. TCRdb redid the clone calls on the PCR reads using MiXCR. The sample lists tens of thousands of clones; about a sixth were seen once. Sequencing was performed on blood. The receptors were sampled from a male donor with papillary thyroid cancer or a benign thyroid nodule (not recorded which). Some clones in this sample may be carry-over from other donors' samples.

The sample holds many counts of this clone. The chain uses TRBV4-1 and TRBJ1-1, with no clear D. Deletions cut 0 bases from V and 7 bases from J, with 15 bases between. The CDR3 contains 15 residues. Germline V CDR1 and CDR2: MGHRA, YSYEKL. The CDR3 DNA is TGCGCCAGCAGCCAAGATTCCGGCAGTTCAATTGAAGCTTTCTTT. Translated: CASSQDSGSSIEAFF.

The gene calls are TRBV6-1 and TRBJ2-1; weak D call: TRBD2 (6 bases). V dropped 4 bases and J dropped 6 bases, with 19 bases sitting between them. Looked up from germline, CDR1 is MNHNS and CDR2 is SASEGT. CDR3 length: 16 residues. The CDR3: CASSANVLAGSNEQFF. CDR3 bases: TGTGCCAGCAGTGCAAACGTACTAGCAGGGAGCAATGAGCAGTTCTTC.

This clone has a handful of counts. V and J are TRBV28 and TRBJ1-2; D gene uncertain. This CDR3 region has 12 residues. Per germline, CDR1 MDHEN and CDR2 SYDVKM. V was shortened by 3 bases and J by 5 bases, with 7 bases between the two germline ends. In DNA form, the CDR3 reads TGTGCCAGCAGTTTGCCCGGGTATGGCTACACCTTC. It translates to CASSLPGYGYTF.

This clone has ten or more counts. DNA of the CDR3: TGTGCCATCAGTGAGCTCCAGGGAGCGAACACCATATATTTT. It encodes CAISELQGANTIYF. This rearrangement joins TRBV10-3 to TRBJ1-3, with a possible D match to TRBD1 (5 bases). This CDR3 is built from 14 residues. Trimming removed 2 bases at V and 7 bases at J, with 12 bases between. The germline gives CDR1 ENHRY, CDR2 SYGVKD.

This clone came up many times. The chain links TRBV20-1 to TRBJ2-7; no firm D call. V shed 0 bases and J shed 2 bases, with 14 bases lying between them. CDR1 and CDR2 from the germline V gene are DFQATT and SNEGSKA (reference sequence). There are 15 residues in the CDR3. This CDR3 is CSARDRASPTYEQYF. CDR3 DNA sequence: TGCAGTGCTAGAGATCGCGCCAGTCCAACCTACGAGCAGTACTTC.

This clone was detected ten times or more. The rearrangement uses TRBV4-2 and TRBJ2-6; unclear D gene. Trimming shortened V by 0 bases and J by 0 bases, and 9 bases separated the two germline ends. The CDR3 has 17 amino acids. Germline V gives CDR1 LGHNA, CDR2 YNFKEQ. The CDR3 loop is CASSQDGDHSGANVLTF. As DNA, the CDR3 is TGTGCCAGCAGCCAAGATGGGGATCACTCTGGGGCCAACGTCCTGACTTTC.

This clone showed up many times. Other DNA variants within this sample encode the same CDR3. The V gene is TRBV10-2, the J gene TRBJ2-7, with 8 bases that match TRBD2. V gave up 7 bases and J gave up 4 bases; unmatched junction bases: 9. CDR3 size: 14 residues. Germline V gene sequence: CDR1 WSHSY, CDR2 SAAADI. The CDR3 spells CASNPGTSGYEQYF. CDR3 bases: TGCGCCAGCAATCCCGGGACTAGTGGTTACGAGCAGTACTTC.

This clone was seen at least ten times. The chain recombines TRBV18 with TRBJ1-3, with D possibly TRBD1 on 6 matching bases. The V and J ends lost 3 bases and 0 bases respectively, with 12 bases between them. Germline V gene data show CDR1 as KGHSH and CDR2 as LQKENI. The length of the CDR3 is 16 residues. The CDR3 sequence: CASSPVRTVSGNTIYF. The DNA for the CDR3 is TGTGCCAGCTCACCTGTAAGGACAGTCTCTGGAAACACCATATATTTT.

This clone was recorded many times. In DNA, the CDR3 is TGTGCCAGCAGTTACTCGAGGTCAGTCCTGAACACTGAAGCTTTCTTT. Its protein is CASSYSRSVLNTEAFF. This rearrangement joins TRBV6-5 to TRBJ1-1; D is unclear. Germline V gene data show CDR1 as MNHEY and CDR2 as SVGAGI. The CDR3 covers 16 residues. Between the trimmed V and J ends, which lost 0 bases and 0 bases, there was a span of 11 bases.

This clone was seen ten or more times. The CDR3 nucleotides read TGTGCCAGCAGCTCTACGGGGGGACAGGTGTTCCAAGAGACCCAGTACTTC. Translating gives CASSSTGGQVFQETQYF. This sequence joins TRBV5-6 and TRBJ2-5, with D possibly TRBD1 on 8 matching bases. Trimming shortened V by 3 bases and J by 1 base, and 19 bases separated the two germline ends. CDR1 and CDR2 (germline): SGHDT, YYEEEE. The CDR3 spans 17 residues.

This clone was counted many times. Distinct nucleotide sequences in the sample also encode this CDR3. This rearrangement joins TRBV2 to TRBJ2-2; 15 nucleotides match TRBD2. This CDR3 contains 15 residues. Germline V CDR1 and CDR2: SNHLY, FYNNEI. For the CDR3, the DNA is TGTGCTAGCGGAGGACTAGCGGGAGGGGGCGGGGAGCTGTTTTTT. Translated: CASGGLAGGGGELFF.

This clone was counted a few times. The junction shows a germline mismatch at one end, possibly a read error. The gene calls are TRBV6-2 or TRBV6-3 and TRBJ2-5, with D possibly being TRBD2 (7 bases). CDR1 and CDR2 from the germline V gene are MNHEY and SVGEGT. This CDR3 contains 16 residues. CDR3 in amino acids: CAIAGLTGAEGETKYF. For the CDR3, the DNA is TGTGCCATCGCGGGACTAACGGGAGCGGAGGGGGAGACCAAGTACTTC.

This clone has ten or more counts. This chain links TRBV20-1 with TRBJ1-6; 11 bases are a match to TRBD1. This CDR3 has 16 residues. V was pared by 2 bases and J by 9 bases, with 9 bases of the junction left unmatched. CDR1 is DFQATT, CDR2 SNEGSKA, per germline (reference sequence). In DNA form, the CDR3 reads TGCAGTGCTAGATTGGGCTCGGGACAGGGGGGTTCACCCCTCCACTTT. Translated: CSARLGSGQGGSPLHF.

The sample holds many counts of this clone. This sequence joins TRBV4-1 and TRBJ1-5; D not resolved. With 5 bases removed from V and 4 bases from J, the gap between germline ends came to 12 bases. Germline V gene data show CDR1 as MGHRA and CDR2 as YSYEKL. The CDR3 loop spans 14 amino acids. The CDR3 loop is CASSSRNINQPQHF. The CDR3, as DNA: TGCGCCAGCAGCTCCCGGAACATAAATCAGCCCCAGCATTTT.

This clone was picked up many times. The conserved final phenylalanine or tryptophan is absent from the CDR3, which likely points to a read error. This chain uses TRBV11-2 with TRBJ2-1, with TRBD2 matching over 11 bases. The CDR3 consists of 16 residues. Trimming at V came to 1 base and at J to 7 bases, leaving 6 bases not matched to a gene. Germline V gene sequence: CDR1 SGHAT, CDR2 FQNNGV. The CDR3 bases are TGTGCCAGCAGCTTAGTAGCGGGGGGGCAGGTGAATGAGCAGTTCCTC. Translated, it gives CASSLVAGGQVNEQFL.

This clone was counted at least ten times. This sequence joins TRBV19 and TRBJ2-2; D uncertain. CDR1 LNHDA and CDR2 SQIVND come from the germline V gene (reference sequence). This CDR3 region has 15 residues. V dropped 5 bases and J dropped 0 bases, with 10 bases sitting between them. In DNA, the CDR3 is TGTGCCAGTAGTCCCCAGGCTTCGAACACCGGGGAGCTGTTTTTT. Translated: CASSPQASNTGELFF. Supplemented by reference TRBV19 and TRBJ2-2, the full variable domain reads DGGITQSPKYLFRKEGQNVTLSCEQNLNHDAMYWYRQDPGQGLRLIYYSQIVNDFQKGDIAEGYSVSREKKESFPLTVTSAQKNPTAFYLCASSPQASNTGELFFGEGSRLTVL.

This clone was observed at least ten times. This chain connects TRBV7-2 to TRBJ2-1; D possibly corresponds to TRBD2 (5 bases). The CDR3 contains 13 residues. The V gene's germline CDR1 is SGHTA and CDR2 FQGNSA. Deletions cut 4 bases from V and 1 base from J, with 5 bases between. CDR3 residues: CASSWRSYNEQFF. The CDR3 DNA sequence: TGTGCCAGCAGCTGGAGGTCCTACAATGAGCAGTTCTTC. The full variable domain, completed using reference TRBV7-2 and TRBJ2-1, is GAGVSQSPSNKVTEKGKDVELRCDPISGHTALYWYRQSLGQGLEFLIYFQGNSAPDKSGLPSDRFSAERTGGSVSTLTIQRTQQEDSAVYLCASSWRSYNEQFFGPGTRLTVL.